The clone carrying this TCR beta chain was seen ten or more times. Its antigen remains unknown. Germline CDR1 is DFQATT and CDR2 is SNEGSKA (reference sequence). V dropped 3 bases and J dropped 1 base, with 9 bases sitting between them. The CDR3 totals 13 residues. The sample originates from a study of T-cell memory formation after mild COVID-19. 5'RACE, which relied on constant-segment primers, yielded TCR alpha and TCR beta cDNA libraries carrying sample barcodes and UMIs. TCRdb analysed the 5' RACE reads with MiXCR anew, one entry per CDR3 protein. The sample has roughly 130,000 distinct CDR3 sequences, over 15% seen once. Study results and caveats: Contracting CD4+ clones lay largely in CM and EM, with CD8+ ones residing in EMRA. The appearance of some responding clones in pre-infection memory suggested that cross-reactive memory joined. Clones that shrank (day 15 to 85) were balanced CD4/CD8, whereas later expanders leaned CD4+.

The clonotype comes from a man in his late teens or twenties who had mild COVID-19 (a few samples of this study predate the infection). Cell type and time point are not known. The chain employs TRBV20-1 and TRBJ1-2, with D hard to call. Sequencing was performed on PBMCs or a T cell subset sorted from them (not recorded which). In nucleotides, the CDR3 is TGCAGTGCTAGCCGGACGGATAACTATGGCTACACCTTC. This translates into CSASRTDNYGYTF.